This TCR beta chain was recovered during a study of cytomegalovirus exposure and HLA in healthy donors. Study-wide points: In a later analysis, a missense DCLRE1C variant was linked to TCR beta V- and J-gene trimming. Presence/absence analysis assumed near-uniform sequencing depth across donors.

Healthy bone marrow donors formed the donor group. Donors were ostensibly healthy at sampling, although undocumented immune exposures were probable. A word on this clone: What it binds is not known.

PCR was performed using 60 Vbeta and 13 Jbeta primers. Libraries were prepared by immunoSEQ multiplex PCR; TCRdb keeps only in-frame clonotypes and omits some of them. The table records about 59,000 clones, 70% to 75% of them present only once. Sample: PBMCs. The sequence was collected from a man aged 30-40 years in good health and CMV-seropositive.

The CDR3 coding sequence is TGTGCCAGCAGTACAGGGTTTACGGCTGGAAACACCATATATTTT. Protein sequence: CASSTGFTAGNTIYF. This chain links TRBV7-2 with TRBJ1-3; a weak D match, TRBD1 (6 bases). The CDR3 totals 15 residues. Trimming pared 6 bases from V and 2 bases from J, leaving 14 bases between. CDR1 is SGHTA, CDR2 FQGNSA, per germline. The full variable domain, in which reference TRBV7-2 and TRBJ1-3 provide the parts outside the CDR3, is GAGVSQSPSNKVTEKGKDVELRCDPISGHTALYWYRQSLGQGLEFLIYFQGNSAPDKSGLPSDRFSAERTGGSVSTLTIQRTQQEDSAVYLCASSTGFTAGNTIYFGEGSWLTVV.